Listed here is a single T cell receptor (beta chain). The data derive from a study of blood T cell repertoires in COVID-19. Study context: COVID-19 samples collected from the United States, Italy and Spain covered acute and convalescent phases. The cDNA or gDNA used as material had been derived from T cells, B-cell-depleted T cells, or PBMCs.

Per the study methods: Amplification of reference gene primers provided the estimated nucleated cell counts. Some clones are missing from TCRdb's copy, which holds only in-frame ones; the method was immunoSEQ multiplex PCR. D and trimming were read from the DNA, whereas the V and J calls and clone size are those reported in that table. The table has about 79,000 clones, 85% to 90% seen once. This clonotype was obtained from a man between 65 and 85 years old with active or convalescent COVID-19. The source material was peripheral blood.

The CDR3: CASSHPSGNGELFF. CDR3 DNA: TGCGCCAGCAGCCACCCTAGCGGGAACGGGGAGCTGTTTTTT. The rearrangement links TRBV4-1 to TRBJ2-2, with 9 positions matching TRBD2. The germline CDR1 and CDR2 sequences are MGHRA and YSYEKL. Trimming removed 3 bases from V and 7 bases from J; junction bases left unmatched: 3. The length of the CDR3 is 14 residues.